One and the same sample provided the 9 T cell receptor beta chains below, sequenced in a study of blood T cell repertoires in COVID-19. The table came from immunoSEQ multiplex PCR; TCRdb's copy has only in-frame clones and leaves some out. In the table there are tens of thousands of clones, approximately 86% of which are singletons. Input material: peripheral blood. These TCRs come from a middle-aged man with active COVID-19.

This clone was seen more than once but under ten times. This CDR3 reads CASSELAGGNEQFF. The CDR3 bases are TGTGCCAGCAGTGAACTAGCGGGAGGCAATGAGCAGTTCTTC. The chain links TRBV6-4 to TRBJ2-1; 12 nucleotides line up with TRBD2. Germline assignment: CDR1 MRHNA and CDR2 SNTAGT. The CDR3 is 14 residues long. V shed 3 bases and J 6 bases; nucleotides not matched to a gene: 0.

This rearrangement joins TRBV5-4 to TRBJ2-7; 11 positions agree with TRBD1. This CDR3 is built from 15 residues. Trimming at V came to 0 bases and at J to 6 bases, leaving 5 bases not matched to a gene. Germline V gene lookup returns CDR1 SGHNT and CDR2 YYREEE (reference sequence). CDR3 DNA sequence: TGTGCCAGCAGCTTGGGGGACAGGGGGGCCCTCGAGCAGTACTTC. Its translation is CASSLGDRGALEQYF.

J is TRBJ2-2 and V is TRBV19, with D perhaps TRBD1 (5 bases). Germline assignment: CDR1 LNHDA and CDR2 SQIVND (reference sequence). The CDR3 has 14 residues. Between the trimmed V and J ends, which lost 2 bases and 2 bases, there was a span of 6 bases. CDR3 sequence reads: CASSIRGNTGELFF. In nucleotides, the CDR3 is TGTGCCAGTAGTATAAGGGGCAACACCGGGGAGCTGTTTTTT.

The rearrangement joins TRBV5-5 to TRBJ1-4; D call uncertain. V lost 3 bases and J lost 2, with 8 bases in between. This CDR3 contains 14 residues. CDR1 SGHKS and CDR2 YYEKEE come from the germline V gene (reference sequence). CDR3: CASSSTVTNEKLFF. CDR3 nucleotides: TGTGCCAGCAGCTCTACAGTTACTAATGAAAAACTGTTTTTT.

The CDR3 DNA follows: TGTGCCAGCAGCGACGACAGGGGTTCTTACAATGAGCAGTTCTTC. This sequence encodes CASSDDRGSYNEQFF. This rearrangement joins TRBV7-9 to TRBJ2-1; 8 bases are a match to TRBD1. CDR3 size: 15 residues. Germline V gene sequence: CDR1 SEHNR, CDR2 FQNEAQ (reference sequence). The trim removed 5 bases at V and 4 bases at J, leaving 7 bases unmatched.

The chain has TRBV24-1 and TRBJ2-1, with TRBD2 as a possible D gene (6 bases). Trimming removed 6 bases from V and 10 bases from J, with 21 bases in between. Germline values: CDR1 KGHDR, CDR2 SFDVKD. This CDR3 is built from 15 residues. CDR3 coding DNA: TGTGCCACCAGTTCCTCGGGAGTCCCAACCTACGAGCAGTTCTTC. Translation gives CATSSSGVPTYEQFF.

The V gene is TRBV19, the J gene TRBJ2-5, with D possibly TRBD2 on 5 matching bases. Trimming removed 3 bases from V and 6 bases from J, with 11 bases in between. There are 13 residues in the CDR3. Germline V lookup: CDR1 LNHDA, CDR2 SQIVND (reference sequence). The CDR3, as DNA: TGTGCCAGTAGTATGGCGTCTAGCCAGACCCAGTACTTC. Protein: CASSMASSQTQYF.

The chain combines TRBV19 with TRBJ2-7, with a tentative D call TRBD2 (6 bases). The V gene lost 5 bases and the J gene lost 2 bases, with 16 bases spanning the gap. Germline CDR1 LNHDA, CDR2 SQIVND (reference sequence). The CDR3 is made up of 15 amino acids. CDR3 loop: CASSGLGLGAYEQYF. CDR3 DNA sequence: TGTGCCAGTAGTGGACTGGGACTGGGGGCCTACGAGCAGTACTTC.

The chain carries TRBV7-8 and TRBJ2-3; D remains unclear. The V gene lost 5 bases and the J gene lost 2 bases, with 8 bases spanning the gap. CDR1 is SGHVS and CDR2 is FQNEAQ in the germline V gene. CDR3 length: 13 residues. CDR3 sequence: CASSTIPTDTQYF. In nucleotides, the CDR3 is TGTGCCAGCAGCACAATACCCACAGATACGCAGTATTTT.